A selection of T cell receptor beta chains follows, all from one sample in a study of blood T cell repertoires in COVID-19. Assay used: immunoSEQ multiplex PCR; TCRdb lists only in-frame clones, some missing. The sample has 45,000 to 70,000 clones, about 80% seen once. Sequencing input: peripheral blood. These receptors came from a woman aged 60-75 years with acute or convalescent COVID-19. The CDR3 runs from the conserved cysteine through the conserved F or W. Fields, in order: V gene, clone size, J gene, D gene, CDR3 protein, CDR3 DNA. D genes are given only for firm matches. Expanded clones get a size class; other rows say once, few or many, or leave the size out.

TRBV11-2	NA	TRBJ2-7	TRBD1	CASSNGTGLYYEQYF	TGTGCCAGCAGTAACGGGACAGGGCTTTACTACGAGCAGTACTTC
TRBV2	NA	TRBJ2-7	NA	CASSPQVYEQYF	TGTGCCAGCAGCCCACAGGTCTACGAGCAGTACTTC
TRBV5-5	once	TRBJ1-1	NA	CASSWDITEAFF	TGTGCCAGCAGCTGGGACATCACTGAAGCTTTCTTT
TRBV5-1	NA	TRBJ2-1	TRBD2	CASSLAASGGRNEQFF	TGCGCCAGCAGCTTGGCGGCTAGCGGGGGTAGAAATGAGCAGTTCTTC
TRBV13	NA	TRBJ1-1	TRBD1	CASSLTGTTEAFF	TGTGCCAGCAGCTTGACAGGGACGACTGAAGCTTTCTTT
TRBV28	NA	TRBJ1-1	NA	CASSPPLIGGTEAFF	TGTGCCAGCAGTCCCCCCTTAATCGGGGGGACTGAAGCTTTCTTT
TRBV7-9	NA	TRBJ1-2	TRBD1	CASSDSGTVNYGYTF	TGTGCCAGCAGCGACTCCGGGACAGTTAACTATGGCTACACCTTC
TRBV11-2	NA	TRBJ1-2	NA	CASSSGLRQTYGYTF	TGTGCCAGCAGCTCCGGACTGCGGCAGACGTATGGCTACACCTTC
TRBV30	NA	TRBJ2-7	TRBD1	CAWRRGQLSSYEQYF	TGTGCCTGGAGGAGGGGACAGCTAAGCTCCTACGAGCAGTACTTC
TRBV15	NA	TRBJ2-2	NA	CATSSTQGGHGELFF	TGTGCCACCAGCAGTACACAGGGGGGGCACGGGGAGCTGTTTTTT
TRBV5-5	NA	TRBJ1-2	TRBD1	CASSWDPGQGGGYTF	TGTGCCAGCAGCTGGGATCCGGGACAGGGAGGAGGCTACACCTTC
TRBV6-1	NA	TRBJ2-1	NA	CASSERQGFYNEQFF	TGTGCCAGCAGTGAAAGGCAGGGGTTCTACAATGAGCAGTTCTTC
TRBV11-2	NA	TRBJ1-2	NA	CASSLISNGYTF	TGTGCCAGCAGCTTAATCAGTAATGGCTACACCTTC
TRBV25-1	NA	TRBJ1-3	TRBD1	CASSESEGAFSGNTIYF	TGTGCCAGCAGTGAATCAGAGGGGGCTTTCTCTGGAAACACCATATATTTT
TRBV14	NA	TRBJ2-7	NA	CASSQTTALQYF	TGTGCCAGCAGCCAAACTACGGCATTGCAGTACTTC
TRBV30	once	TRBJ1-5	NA	CAWAENSNQPQHF	TGTGCCTGGGCAGAAAATAGCAATCAGCCCCAGCATTTT
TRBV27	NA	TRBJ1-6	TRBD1	CASRPIRGLLNNSPLHF	TGTGCCAGCAGACCAATCAGGGGGCTCCTTAATAATTCACCCCTCCACTTT
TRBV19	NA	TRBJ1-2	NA	CASSIFSDGYTF	TGTGCCAGCTCGATCTTCAGCGATGGCTACACCTTC
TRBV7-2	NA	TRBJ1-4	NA	CASSLVLNEKLFF	TGTGCCAGCAGCTTAGTCCTTAATGAAAAACTGTTTTTT
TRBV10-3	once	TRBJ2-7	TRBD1	CAISEVGRAGGYEQYF	TGTGCCATCAGTGAAGTTGGTCGGGCAGGGGGCTACGAGCAGTACTTC
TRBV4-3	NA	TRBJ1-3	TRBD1	CASSRSTGASGNTIYF	TGCGCCAGCAGCCGATCGACAGGGGCGTCCGGAAACACCATATATTTT
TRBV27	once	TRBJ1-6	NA	CASSVQGFYNSPLHF	TGTGCCAGCAGTGTCCAGGGGTTCTATAATTCACCCCTCCACTTT
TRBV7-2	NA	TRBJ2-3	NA	CASSLAPSRFGVKGDTQYF	TGTGCCAGCAGCTTAGCCCCGTCTAGGTTCGGGGTTAAAGGGGATACGCAGTATTTT
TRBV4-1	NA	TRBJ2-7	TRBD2	CASSQGLAGTYEQYF	TGCGCCAGCAGCCAAGGACTAGCGGGGACCTACGAGCAGTACTTC
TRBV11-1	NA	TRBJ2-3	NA	CASSLDLGRVEDTQYF	TGTGCCAGCAGCTTAGATCTGGGCAGGGTCGAAGATACGCAGTATTTT
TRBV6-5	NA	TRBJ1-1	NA	CASSPPGLGEAFF	TGTGCCAGCAGCCCCCCAGGCCTGGGCGAAGCTTTCTTT
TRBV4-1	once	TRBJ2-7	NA	CASSQDRGEQYF	TGCGCCAGCAGCCAAGATCGGGGGGAGCAGTACTTC
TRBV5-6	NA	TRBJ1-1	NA	CASSLASGNTEAFF	TGTGCCAGCAGCTTGGCGTCAGGGAACACTGAAGCTTTCTTT
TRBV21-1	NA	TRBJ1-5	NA	CASTPTTYSNQPQHF	TGTGCCAGCACTCCAACCACATATAGCAATCAGCCCCAGCATTTT
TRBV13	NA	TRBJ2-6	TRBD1	CASSYGTAISGANVLTF	TGTGCCAGCAGCTATGGGACAGCAATCTCTGGGGCCAACGTCCTGACTTTC
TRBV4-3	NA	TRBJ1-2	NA	CASSHYRPNRGVLGGYGYTF	TGCGCCAGCAGCCACTACCGACCAAATCGCGGCGTTTTAGGGGGCTATGGCTACACCTTC
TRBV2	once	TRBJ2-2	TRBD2	CASIAQRGATGELFF	TGTGCCAGCATAGCCCAGCGGGGGGCCACCGGGGAGCTGTTTTTT
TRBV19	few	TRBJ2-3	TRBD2	CASSNIAGGSTDTQYF	TGTGCCAGTAGCAATATAGCGGGGGGGAGCACAGATACGCAGTATTTT
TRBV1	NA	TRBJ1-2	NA	CTSSQPQGAQGYTF	TGCACCAGCAGCCAACCACAGGGGGCGCAGGGCTACACCTTC
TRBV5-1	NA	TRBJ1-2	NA	CASSRTEGYGYTF	TGCGCCAGCAGCCGGACAGAAGGCTATGGCTACACCTTC
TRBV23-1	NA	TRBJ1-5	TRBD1	CASSRPGRGRGSNQPQHF	TGCGCCAGCAGTCGCCCCGGGAGGGGGCGCGGGAGCAATCAGCCCCAGCATTTT
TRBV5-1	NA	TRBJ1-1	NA	CASSLGGGTEAFF	TGCGCCAGCAGCTTGGGGGGAGGCACTGAAGCTTTCTTT
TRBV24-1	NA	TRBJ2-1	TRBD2	CATSDSGTSGGLGEQFF	TGTGCCACCAGTGATTCCGGGACTAGCGGGGGATTGGGTGAGCAGTTCTTC
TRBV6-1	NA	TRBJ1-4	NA	CASTRDNEKLFF	TGTGCCAGCACCCGGGATAATGAAAAACTGTTTTTT
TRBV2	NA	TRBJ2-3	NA	CASSEAGQVPDTQYF	TGTGCCAGCAGTGAAGCGGGGCAGGTTCCAGATACGCAGTATTTT
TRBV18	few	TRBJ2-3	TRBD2	CASSLPASGLFTDTQYF	TGTGCCAGCTCATTGCCCGCTAGCGGGCTATTCACAGATACGCAGTATTTT
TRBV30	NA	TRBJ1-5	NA	CAWSLSLGGPQHF	TGTGCCTGGAGTCTCTCCCTGGGGGGGCCCCAGCATTTT
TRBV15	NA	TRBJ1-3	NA	CATSFLDRSSGNTIYF	TGTGCCACCAGTTTCTTAGACAGATCCTCTGGAAACACCATATATTTT
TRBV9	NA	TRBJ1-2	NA	CASSVGSGGAYGYTF	TGTGCCAGCAGCGTAGGGTCCGGAGGGGCTTATGGCTACACCTTC
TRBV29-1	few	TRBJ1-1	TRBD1	CSVWTGGAGTEAFF	TGCAGCGTTTGGACAGGGGGCGCAGGTACTGAAGCTTTCTTT
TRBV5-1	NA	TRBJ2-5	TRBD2	CASSLGQRGGSETQYF	TGCGCCAGCAGCCTGGGCCAGCGGGGCGGGTCGGAGACCCAGTACTTC
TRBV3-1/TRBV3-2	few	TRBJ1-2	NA	CASSQGTGSGYTF	TGTGCCAGCAGCCAAGGCACAGGGTCAGGCTACACCTTC
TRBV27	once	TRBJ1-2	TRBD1	CASSVLDRGGAYGYTF	TGTGCCAGCAGTGTCCTGGACAGGGGTGGCGCCTATGGCTACACCTTC
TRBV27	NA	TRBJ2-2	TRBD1	CASSFLPGTGVTDTGELFF	TGTGCCAGCAGTTTCCTACCCGGGACAGGGGTGACCGACACCGGGGAGCTGTTTTTT
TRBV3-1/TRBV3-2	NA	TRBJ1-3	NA	CASSQGPSRGRNTIYF	TGTGCCAGCAGCCAAGGACCTTCGCGCGGTAGAAACACCATATATTTT
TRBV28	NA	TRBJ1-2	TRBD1	CASSPGGLQTYGYTF	TGTGCCAGCAGCCCAGGGGGCCTCCAAACCTATGGCTACACCTTC
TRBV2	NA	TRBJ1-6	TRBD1	CASSSRTGLGNSPLHF	TGTGCCAGCAGCTCCAGGACAGGGCTCGGGAATTCACCCCTCCACTTT
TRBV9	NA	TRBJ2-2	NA	CASSVSLFRGNTGELFF	TGTGCCAGCAGCGTATCCCTGTTCAGGGGGAACACCGGGGAGCTGTTTTTT
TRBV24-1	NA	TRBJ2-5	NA	CATSSTRGYQETQYF	TGTGCCACCAGCTCAACAAGAGGGTACCAAGAGACCCAGTACTTC
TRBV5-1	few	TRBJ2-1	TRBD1	CASSPDRTNNEQFF	TGCGCCAGCAGCCCGGACAGGACAAACAATGAGCAGTTCTTC